These T cell receptor beta chains were read from a single sample in a study of OX40 agonist ivuxolimab in advanced cancers. This table comes from immunoSEQ multiplex PCR, and its TCRdb copy is limited to in-frame clones, with some not included. The table lists some 87,000 clones, 75% to 95% of them singletons. Sequenced here: CD4+ or CD8+ T cells sorted from blood, sampled in a trial of the OX40 agonist ivuxolimab. The origin of the receptors is an adult with an advanced solid tumor such as melanoma, head and neck, liver or kidney cancer. The CDR3 runs from the conserved cysteine through the conserved F or W. Fields, in order: J gene, clone size, D gene, V gene, CDR3 protein, CDR3 DNA. The D gene is left open where the match is weak. Clone sizes are given selectively: once, few, many, or a class where the clone is expanded.

TRBJ2-7,NA,NA,TRBV7-9,CASSLQGAAYEQYF,TGTGCCAGCAGCCTCCAGGGCGCCGCCTACGAGCAGTACTTC
TRBJ2-3,NA,NA,TRBV7-2,CASSLGREDTQYF,TGTGCCAGCAGCTTAGGTAGGGAAGATACGCAGTATTTT
TRBJ1-1,NA,NA,TRBV6-5,CASSYSTGGSTEAFF,TGTGCCAGCAGTTATTCGACGGGGGGTAGCACTGAAGCTTTCTTT
TRBJ1-4,NA,TRBD1,TRBV5-1,CASSWTGDPNEKLFF,TGCGCCAGCAGCTGGACAGGGGACCCTAATGAAAAACTGTTTTTT
TRBJ1-3,NA,NA,TRBV11-2,CASSSPGRYSGNTIYF,TGTGCCAGCAGCTCTCCAGGCAGGTACTCTGGAAACACCATATATTTT
TRBJ2-3,NA,TRBD2,TRBV27,CASSFLAGATDTQYF,TGTGCCAGCAGTTTCCTAGCGGGGGCCACAGATACGCAGTATTTT
TRBJ2-7,NA,TRBD1,TRBV2,CASTGTGIHEQYF,TGTGCCAGCACCGGGACAGGGATCCACGAGCAGTACTTC
TRBJ1-3,few,NA,TRBV9,CASSVAPGAGNTIYF,TGTGCCAGCAGCGTAGCCCCGGGGGCTGGAAACACCATATATTTT
TRBJ1-5,NA,TRBD1,TRBV7-2,CASSRDRGRHQPQHF,TGTGCCAGCAGCCGGGACAGGGGGCGACATCAGCCCCAGCATTTT
TRBJ1-4,few,TRBD1,TRBV4-3,CASSQIFGTGGEKLFF,TGCGCCAGCAGCCAAATCTTTGGGACAGGGGGTGAAAAACTGTTTTTT
TRBJ2-4,NA,TRBD1,TRBV28,CASSPPGERGRNIQYF,TGTGCCAGCAGTCCCCCTGGCGAGAGGGGGCGGAACATTCAGTACTTC
TRBJ2-3,NA,NA,TRBV19,CASIPTLLSDTQYF,TGTGCCAGTATTCCGACCCTACTCTCAGATACGCAGTATTTT
TRBJ2-1,NA,NA,TRBV2,CASSVQGYEQFF,TGTGCCAGCAGTGTTCAAGGTTACGAGCAGTTCTTC
TRBJ2-5,NA,TRBD2,TRBV19,CASSARTSGETQYF,TGTGCCAGTAGTGCTAGGACTAGCGGGGAGACCCAGTACTTC
TRBJ1-1,NA,TRBD1,TRBV6-6,CASSRQGMNTEAFF,TGTGCCAGCAGTCGACAGGGAATGAACACTGAAGCTTTCTTT
TRBJ2-1,NA,TRBD2,TRBV18,CASSPFGLAGGVYNEQFF,TGTGCCAGCTCACCTTTCGGACTAGCGGGAGGGGTATACAATGAGCAGTTCTTC
TRBJ2-7,once,NA,TRBV29-1,CSVGTVRAYEQYF,TGCAGCGTTGGTACAGTGAGGGCTTACGAGCAGTACTTC
TRBJ1-4,NA,TRBD1,TRBV6-5,CASSGQGEGEKLFF,TGTGCCAGCAGTGGACAGGGTGAGGGTGAAAAACTGTTTTTT
TRBJ1-1,NA,TRBD1,TRBV2,CASSGQTGGAEAFF,TGTGCCAGCAGTGGGCAAACAGGGGGCGCTGAAGCTTTCTTT
TRBJ2-2,NA,NA,TRBV5-1,CASSLVAHTGELFF,TGCGCCAGCTCGCTTGTGGCTCACACCGGGGAGCTGTTTTTT
TRBJ2-5,NA,NA,TRBV5-5,CASSFGQPQETQYF,TGTGCCAGCAGCTTCGGGCAACCCCAAGAGACCCAGTACTTC
TRBJ2-7,NA,TRBD2,TRBV5-6,CASSLDGGAYEQYF,TGTGCCAGCAGCTTGGACGGGGGGGCCTACGAGCAGTACTTC
TRBJ1-2,NA,TRBD1,TRBV6-6,CASSQTGGLGYGYTF,TGTGCCAGCAGTCAAACAGGGGGCTTGGGGTATGGCTACACCTTC
TRBJ1-2,NA,TRBD1,TRBV19,CASSGTGGHYGYTF,TGTGCCAGCTCCGGGACAGGGGGGCACTATGGCTACACCTTC
TRBJ1-1,NA,NA,TRBV11-3,CASSWDGTREAFF,TGTGCCAGCAGCTGGGACGGGACACGCGAAGCTTTCTTT
TRBJ2-2,NA,NA,TRBV28,CASSLGLFNTGELFF,TGTGCCAGCAGTTTAGGCCTCTTTAACACCGGGGAGCTGTTTTTT
TRBJ2-7,NA,TRBD1,TRBV18,CASSERGQGVYEQYF,TGTGCCAGCTCAGAGCGGGGACAGGGGGTCTACGAGCAGTACTTC
TRBJ2-2,NA,NA,TRBV18,CASSPPSRETGELFF,TGTGCCAGCTCACCACCGTCTAGAGAGACCGGGGAGCTGTTTTTT
TRBJ1-1,NA,NA,TRBV5-1,CASSLASGRDTEAFF,TGCGCCAGCAGCTTGGCCTCGGGGAGGGACACTGAAGCTTTCTTT
TRBJ2-2,NA,NA,TRBV5-1,CASSLAGGYGELFF,TGCGCCAGCAGCTTGGCTGGGGGCTACGGGGAGCTGTTTTTT
TRBJ2-3,NA,TRBD2,TRBV5-1,CASSLAPSSGGHTDTQYF,TGCGCCAGCAGCTTGGCCCCCTCTAGCGGGGGGCACACAGATACGCAGTATTTT
TRBJ2-2,NA,NA,TRBV28,CASSSGELFF,TGTGCCAGCAGTTCCGGGGAGCTGTTTTTT
TRBJ1-5,NA,NA,TRBV6-5,CASSYSRTSNQPQHF,TGTGCCAGCAGTTACTCGAGGACAAGCAATCAGCCCCAGCATTTT
TRBJ1-2,NA,TRBD1,TRBV6-6,CASSSGTGDGYTF,TGTGCCAGCTCCTCCGGGACAGGGGATGGCTACACCTTC
TRBJ2-6,NA,NA,TRBV9,CASSVRGNGANVLTF,TGTGCCAGCAGCGTGAGGGGGAATGGGGCCAACGTCCTGACTTTC
TRBJ2-1,NA,TRBD2,TRBV5-4,CASSPRTSGSGNEQFF,TGTGCCAGCAGCCCTCGGACTAGCGGGAGTGGAAATGAGCAGTTCTTC
TRBJ2-5,NA,TRBD1,TRBV2,CASSRQGASFETQYF,TGTGCCAGCAGCCGACAGGGGGCGAGTTTTGAGACCCAGTACTTC
TRBJ2-1,NA,TRBD1,TRBV2,CASTVTQGANEQFF,TGTGCCAGCACCGTCACCCAGGGGGCCAATGAGCAGTTCTTC
TRBJ2-2,NA,NA,TRBV7-9,CASSLGMNTGELFF,TGTGCCAGCAGCTTAGGGATGAACACCGGGGAGCTGTTTTTT
TRBJ2-3,NA,TRBD2,TRBV6-4,CASTFTPPGLYTDTQYF,TGTGCCAGCACTTTTACCCCTCCGGGACTATACACAGATACGCAGTATTTT
TRBJ1-2,NA,TRBD1,TRBV28,CASSDDPGTAYGYTF,TGTGCCAGCAGTGATGACCCGGGGACAGCATATGGCTACACCTTC
TRBJ2-6,NA,TRBD1,TRBV9,CASSALGGQGSSGANVLTF,TGTGCCAGCAGCGCCCTGGGGGGACAGGGAAGCTCTGGGGCCAACGTCCTGACTTTC
TRBJ2-7,NA,NA,TRBV7-9,CASSFQGGEQYF,TGTGCCAGCAGCTTCCAAGGGGGGGAGCAGTACTTC
TRBJ1-2,few,TRBD1,TRBV28,CASSKSGQGNYGYTF,TGTGCCAGCAGTAAATCAGGACAGGGTAACTATGGCTACACCTTC
TRBJ2-6,NA,NA,TRBV7-2,CASSSRAVSSGANVLTF,TGTGCCAGCAGCTCTCGGGCAGTCAGCTCTGGGGCCAACGTCCTGACTTTC
TRBJ2-2,NA,NA,TRBV18,CASSPRGDGDTGELFF,TGTGCCAGCTCACCACGGGGGGACGGTGACACCGGGGAGCTGTTTTTT
TRBJ1-1,NA,NA,TRBV9,CASSVGGSDTEAFF,TGTGCCAGCAGCGTCGGGGGTTCGGACACTGAAGCTTTCTTT
TRBJ2-4,NA,NA,TRBV9,CASSVDPDAKNIQYF,TGTGCCAGCAGCGTAGACCCAGACGCCAAAAACATTCAGTACTTC
TRBJ2-7,NA,NA,TRBV7-2,CASSLGHLSYEQYF,TGTGCCAGCAGCTTGGGTCACCTCTCCTACGAGCAGTACTTC
TRBJ2-3,NA,TRBD2,TRBV7-9,CASSPGLAGGTDTQYF,TGTGCCAGCAGCCCTGGACTAGCGGGAGGGACAGATACGCAGTATTTT
TRBJ2-6,NA,NA,TRBV18,CASSPSVSGANVLTF,TGTGCCAGCTCACCCTCGGTCTCTGGGGCCAACGTCCTGACTTTC
TRBJ2-7,NA,NA,TRBV30,CAATGGDRTYEQYF,TGTGCCGCGACCGGAGGGGATAGGACCTACGAGCAGTACTTC